Listed here is a single T cell receptor (beta chain). This entry belongs to a study of blood T cell repertoires in COVID-19. Study in general: Whether acute or convalescent, the COVID-19 samples came from the United States, Italy and Spain. Sources were T cells, B-cell-depleted T cells, or PBMCs; the material itself was cDNA or gDNA.

Original processing methods: Scientists estimated how many nucleated cells there were by amplifying reference gene primers. TCRdb's table, derived via immunoSEQ multiplex PCR, lists solely in-frame clones and lacks some. The DNA was the basis for D and trimming; V, J and clone size are from that table. Here the sample spans fewer than 40,000 clones, approximately 88% being singletons. Sequenced: peripheral blood. The TCR was taken from a man aged 60 to 69 with active COVID-19.

The CDR3 DNA is TGTGCCAGCAACCTAGTAGCGGGGATTGCCCAGTTCTTC. The encoded protein is CASNLVAGIAQFF. This chain connects TRBV28 to TRBJ2-1; TRBD2 aligns across 8 bases. This CDR3 is built from 13 residues. CDR1 is MDHEN and CDR2 is SYDVKM in the germline V gene. The trim removed 7 bases at V and 13 bases at J, leaving 12 bases unmatched. Based on the CDR3 plus reference TRBV28 and TRBJ2-1, the full variable domain is DVKVTQSSRYLVKRTGEKVFLECVQDMDHENMFWYRQDPGLGLRLIYFSYDVKMKEKGDIPEGYSVSREKKERFSLILESASTNQTSMYLCASNLVAGIAQFFGPGTRLTVL.